Listed here are 5 T cell receptor beta chains from one sample, sequenced in a study of T cells after yellow fever vaccination. TCRdb itself ran the 5' RACE reads through MiXCR, one entry per CDR3 protein. The sample lists under 700,000 distinct CDR3 sequences, around 16% occurring once. Material: PBMCs, obtained more than 4 days after the first yellow fever vaccination. These receptors all come from a young man who received the YFV17D yellow fever vaccine.

This clonotype has only a few counts. The chain joins TRBV7-9 to TRBJ1-5; D is ambiguous. Germline CDR1 reads SEHNR; CDR2 reads FQNEAQ (reference sequence). CDR3 length: 16 residues. Trimming removed 5 bases from V and 0 bases from J, with 14 bases in between. CDR3 sequence: CASSPDHGDSNQPQHF. DNA for the CDR3: TGTGCCAGCAGCCCGGATCACGGTGATAGCAATCAGCCCCAGCATTTT.

The V and J genes are TRBV3-1 and TRBJ1-6; D perhaps matches TRBD1 (5 bases). This CDR3 region has 14 residues. Trimming cost V 5 bases and J 10 bases, with 15 bases left between them. Looked up from germline, CDR1 is LGHDT and CDR2 is YNNKEL (reference sequence). CDR3 DNA: TGTGCCAGCAGCGGGACGGATTGGGGGTCACCCCTCCACTTT. Its protein product is CASSGTDWGSPLHF.

J is TRBJ1-5 and V is TRBV11-2; TRBD1 is a possible D gene (5 bases). Trimming removed 3 bases from V and 7 bases from J, with 10 bases in between. Looked up from germline, CDR1 is SGHAT and CDR2 is FQNNGV. The CDR3 covers 13 residues. As DNA, the CDR3 is TGTGCCAGCAGCTTGCGGGGGACCCAGCCCCAGCATTTT. Translation gives CASSLRGTQPQHF.

There are many counts of this clonotype. V usage is TRBV3-1 and J usage is TRBJ2-1; 8 bases line up with TRBD1. CDR1 and CDR2 from the germline V gene are LGHDT and YNNKEL (reference sequence). V lost 3 bases to trimming and J lost 4 bases; unmatched junction nucleotides: 8. The CDR3 runs to 16 residues. CDR3 sequence: CASSHRTGTMYNEQFF. CDR3 nucleotide sequence: TGTGCCAGCAGCCACCGGACAGGGACAATGTACAATGAGCAGTTCTTC.

This clonotype has just a few counts. CDR3 amino acids: CASSLLQAGMNTEAFF. The CDR3, as DNA: TGCGCCAGCAGCTTGCTACAGGCTGGGATGAACACTGAAGCTTTCTTT. This chain links TRBV5-1 with TRBJ1-1, with a possible D match to TRBD1 (5 bases). Germline V gene data show CDR1 as SGHRS and CDR2 as YFSETQ. V lost 1 base to trimming and J lost 0 bases, with 13 bases between them. The CDR3 sequence is 16 residues long.